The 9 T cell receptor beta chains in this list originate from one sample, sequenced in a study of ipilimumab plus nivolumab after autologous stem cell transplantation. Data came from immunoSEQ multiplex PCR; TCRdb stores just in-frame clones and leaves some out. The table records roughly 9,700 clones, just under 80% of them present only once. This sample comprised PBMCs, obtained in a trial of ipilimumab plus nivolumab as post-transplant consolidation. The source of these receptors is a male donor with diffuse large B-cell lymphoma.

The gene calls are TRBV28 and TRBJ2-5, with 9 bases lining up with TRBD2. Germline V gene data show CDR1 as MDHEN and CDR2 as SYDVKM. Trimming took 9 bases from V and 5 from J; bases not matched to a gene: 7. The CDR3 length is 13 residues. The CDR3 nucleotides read TGTGCCAGTCGGCGGGGGGGACCGGAGACCCAGTACTTC. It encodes CASRRGGPETQYF.

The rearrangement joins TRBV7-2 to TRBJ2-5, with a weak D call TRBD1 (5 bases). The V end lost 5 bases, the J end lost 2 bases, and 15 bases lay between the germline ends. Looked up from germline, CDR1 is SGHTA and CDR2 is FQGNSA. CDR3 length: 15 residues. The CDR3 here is CASSRLWGVQETQYF. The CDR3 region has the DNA TGTGCCAGCAGCCGACTTTGGGGCGTACAAGAGACCCAGTACTTC.

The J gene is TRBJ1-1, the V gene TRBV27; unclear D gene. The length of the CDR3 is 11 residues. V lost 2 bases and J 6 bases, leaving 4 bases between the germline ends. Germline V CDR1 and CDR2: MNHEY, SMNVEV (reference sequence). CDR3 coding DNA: TGTGCCAGCAGTTTAGGGGCTGAAGCTTTCTTT. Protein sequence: CASSLGAEAFF.

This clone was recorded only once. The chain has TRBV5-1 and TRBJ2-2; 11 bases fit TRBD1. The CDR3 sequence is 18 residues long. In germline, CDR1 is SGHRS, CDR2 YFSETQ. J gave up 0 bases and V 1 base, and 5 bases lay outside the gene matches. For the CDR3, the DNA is TGCGCCAGCAGCTTGACCGGGACAGGGGGACCGAACACCGGGGAGCTGTTTTTT. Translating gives CASSLTGTGGPNTGELFF.

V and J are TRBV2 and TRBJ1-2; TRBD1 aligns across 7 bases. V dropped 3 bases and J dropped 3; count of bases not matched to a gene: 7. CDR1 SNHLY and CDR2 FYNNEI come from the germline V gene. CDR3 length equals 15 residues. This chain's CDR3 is CASSDPTGFHYGYTF. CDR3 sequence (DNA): TGTGCCAGCAGTGACCCGACAGGGTTCCACTATGGCTACACCTTC.

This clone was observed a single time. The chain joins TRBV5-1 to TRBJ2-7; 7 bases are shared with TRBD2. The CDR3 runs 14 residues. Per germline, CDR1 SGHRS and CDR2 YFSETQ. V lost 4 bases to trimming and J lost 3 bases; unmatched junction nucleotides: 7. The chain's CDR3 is CASSGGVEYYEQYF. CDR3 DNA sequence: TGCGCCAGCAGCGGGGGGGTGGAATACTACGAGCAGTACTTC.

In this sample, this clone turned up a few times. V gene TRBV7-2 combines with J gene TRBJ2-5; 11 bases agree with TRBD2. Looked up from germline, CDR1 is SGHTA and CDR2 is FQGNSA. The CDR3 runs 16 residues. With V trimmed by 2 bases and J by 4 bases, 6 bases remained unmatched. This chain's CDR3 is CASSLSSGGAVETQYF. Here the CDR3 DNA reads TGTGCCAGCAGCTTAAGTAGCGGGGGGGCCGTAGAGACCCAGTACTTC.

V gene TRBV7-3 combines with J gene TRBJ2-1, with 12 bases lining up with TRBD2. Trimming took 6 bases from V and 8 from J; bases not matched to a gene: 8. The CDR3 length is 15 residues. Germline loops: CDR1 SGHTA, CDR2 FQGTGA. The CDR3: CASSRTSGAGDEQFF. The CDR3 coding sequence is TGTGCCAGCAGTCGGACTAGCGGGGCTGGTGATGAGCAGTTCTTC.

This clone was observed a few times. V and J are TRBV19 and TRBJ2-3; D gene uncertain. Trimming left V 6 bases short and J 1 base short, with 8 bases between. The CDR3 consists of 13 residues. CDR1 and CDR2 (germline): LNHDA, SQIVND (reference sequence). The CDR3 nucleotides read TGTGCCAGTAGGTCTAGACGCACAGATACGCAGTATTTT. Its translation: CASRSRRTDTQYF.